This is a list of T cell receptor beta chains from one sample in a study of blood T cell repertoires in COVID-19. The protocol was immunoSEQ multiplex PCR, while the TCRdb copy is restricted to in-frame clones and leaves out a portion. The sample carries about 160,000 clones, approximately 86% recorded once. Sequencing was carried out using peripheral blood. These receptors were collected from a woman aged 55-75 years with active or convalescent COVID-19. The CDR3 runs from the conserved cysteine through the conserved F or W. A D gene is named only where the DNA matches it firmly. The size of a clone is reported for some rows only, either as once, few or many, or as a class for expanded clones.

V	length	J	size	D	CDR3	DNA
TRBV5-1	16	TRBJ1-1	-	TRBD1	CASSFNYPGQGSEAFF	TGCGCCAGCAGCTTTAATTACCCGGGACAGGGATCCGAAGCTTTCTTT
TRBV11-2	13	TRBJ1-1	-	-	CASSFMGETEAFF	TGTGCCAGCAGCTTCATGGGAGAGACTGAAGCTTTCTTT
TRBV7-3	13	TRBJ1-1	-	-	CASSQQKNTEAFF	TGTGCCAGCAGTCAACAAAAGAACACTGAAGCTTTCTTT
TRBV6-5	15	TRBJ2-1	-	-	CATRTSGGRGDEQFF	TGTGCCACCAGGACCTCGGGGGGCCGTGGGGATGAGCAGTTCTTC
TRBV10-3	11	TRBJ1-2	few	-	CAISTIDGYTF	TGTGCCATCAGTACTATAGATGGCTACACCTTC
TRBV4-3	17	TRBJ2-1	-	TRBD2	CASSQGSGGAQYNEQFF	TGCGCCAGCAGCCAAGGTAGCGGGGGGGCCCAGTACAATGAGCAGTTCTTC
TRBV6-4	15	TRBJ2-2	-	-	CASKENPFGTGELFF	TGTGCCAGCAAGGAGAATCCCTTTGGCACCGGGGAGCTGTTTTTT
TRBV9	15	TRBJ2-5	-	-	CASSVGLGARETQYF	TGTGCCAGCAGCGTAGGATTGGGGGCGCGAGAGACCCAGTACTTC
TRBV7-8	15	TRBJ1-5	-	-	CASSLRVAGNQPQHF	TGTGCCAGCAGCTTAAGGGTGGCAGGGAATCAGCCCCAGCATTTT
TRBV7-6	16	TRBJ2-3	-	-	CASIKNGVLGTDTQYF	TGTGCCAGCATCAAAAACGGGGTTCTGGGCACAGATACGCAGTATTTT
TRBV27	17	TRBJ1-2	-	TRBD1	CASSPIQGAFGWYGYTF	TGTGCCAGCAGCCCTATCCAGGGGGCGTTCGGCTGGTATGGCTACACCTTC
TRBV3-1/TRBV3-2	13	TRBJ1-1	-	-	CASSQTENTEAFF	TGTGCCAGCAGCCAAACAGAGAACACTGAAGCTTTCTTT
TRBV3-1/TRBV3-2	15	TRBJ1-2	-	TRBD1	CASSQATGRDYGYTF	TGTGCCAGCAGCCAAGCGACAGGGCGAGACTATGGCTACACCTTC
TRBV2	16	TRBJ2-3	few	-	CASSDPSAPSTDTQYF	TGTGCCAGCAGTGATCCTAGCGCCCCTAGCACAGATACGCAGTATTTT
TRBV5-6	16	TRBJ1-5	-	-	CASSSAGGLGNQPQHF	TGTGCCAGCAGCTCGGCCGGAGGCCTCGGCAATCAGCCCCAGCATTTT
TRBV6-5	14	TRBJ2-2	-	-	CASREPAVTGELFF	TGTGCCAGCAGGGAGCCGGCGGTGACCGGGGAGCTGTTTTTT
TRBV19	17	TRBJ2-3	once	TRBD2	CASSGWTSGGATDTQYF	TGTGCCAGTAGTGGATGGACTAGCGGGGGGGCCACAGATACGCAGTATTTT
TRBV7-7	17	TRBJ2-2	-	TRBD2	CASSVDGLAGTTGELFF	TGTGCTAGCAGCGTAGATGGACTAGCGGGAACCACCGGGGAGCTGTTTTTT
TRBV15	15	TRBJ1-6	-	-	CATSREGRGGSPLHF	TGTGCCACCAGCAGAGAGGGGCGGGGGGGCTCACCCCTCCACTTT
TRBV16	15	TRBJ2-1	few	TRBD1	CASSQTGTGGLQQFF	TGTGCCAGCAGCCAAACCGGGACAGGGGGGTTGCAACAGTTCTTC
TRBV2	12	TRBJ2-1	-	-	CASLTLLIEQFF	TGTGCCAGTCTCACCCTTCTAATTGAGCAGTTCTTC
TRBV7-2	14	TRBJ1-2	-	-	CASSSRGTDYGYTF	TGTGCCAGCAGCAGCCGGGGGACTGACTATGGCTACACCTTC
TRBV18	13	TRBJ1-5	-	-	CASSLGSGRPQHF	TGTGCCAGCTCACTGGGCTCGGGGAGGCCCCAGCATTTT
TRBV2	14	TRBJ2-5	-	TRBD1	CASSRPGTVETQYF	TGTGCCAGCAGCCGACCCGGGACAGTAGAGACCCAGTACTTC
TRBV19	15	TRBJ2-4	-	TRBD1	CASRERGRDKNIQYF	TGTGCCAGTAGAGAAAGGGGGCGCGACAAAAACATTCAGTACTTC
TRBV6-2/TRBV6-3	14	TRBJ2-1	-	-	CASSYPLPTGEQFF	TGTGCCAGCAGTTATCCACTCCCTACAGGAGAGCAGTTCTTC
TRBV3-1/TRBV3-2	16	TRBJ2-3	once	TRBD2	CASSLRLAGVTDTQYF	TGTGCCAGCAGCCTAAGACTAGCGGGCGTCACAGATACGCAGTATTTT
TRBV2	14	TRBJ2-7	-	-	CASSDLPGGAEQYF	TGTGCCAGCAGTGATCTCCCAGGTGGCGCCGAGCAGTACTTC
TRBV6-2/TRBV6-3	14	TRBJ1-6	-	TRBD1	CASSRTGGGSPLHF	TGTGCCAGCAGCCGGACAGGGGGAGGTTCACCCCTCCACTTT
TRBV6-1	15	TRBJ2-7	-	-	CASSEAAGDSYEQYF	TGTGCCAGCAGTGAAGCCGCAGGGGATTCCTACGAGCAGTACTTC
TRBV25-1	16	TRBJ2-7	-	TRBD1	CASSDPRDRGRYEQYF	TGTGCCAGCAGTGATCCACGGGACAGGGGTCGGTACGAGCAGTACTTC
TRBV18	16	TRBJ1-3	once	-	CASSPDQGIFGNTIYF	TGTGCCAGCTCACCCGATCAGGGGATCTTCGGAAACACCATATATTTT
TRBV19	16	TRBJ1-2	-	TRBD1	CASSRTGAASNYGYTF	TGTGCCAGTAGTCGGACAGGGGCTGCCTCTAACTATGGCTACACCTTC
TRBV12-5	16	TRBJ1-1	-	-	CASAKGIRTMNTEAFF	TGTGCTAGTGCCAAGGGCATCCGGACAATGAACACTGAAGCTTTCTTT
TRBV7-2	13	TRBJ2-2	-	TRBD1	CASRDSDTGELFF	TGTGCCAGCCGGGACAGCGACACCGGGGAGCTGTTTTTT
TRBV6-4	13	TRBJ1-6	-	-	CASRSSYNSPLHF	TGTGCCAGCAGGAGCTCCTATAATTCACCCCTCCACTTT
TRBV23-1	21	TRBJ2-7	once	-	CASSRLRLGACSFTSSYEQYF	TGCGCCAGCAGTCGCCTTCGTTTGGGGGCCTGCTCTTTTACTAGCTCCTACGAGCAGTACTTC
TRBV5-1	15	TRBJ1-6	-	TRBD1	CASSLAGQGNSPLHF	TGCGCCAGCAGCTTGGCCGGACAGGGGAATTCACCCCTCCACTTT
TRBV5-8	14	TRBJ1-3	-	-	CASSLDHSGNTIYF	TGTGCCAGCAGCTTGGATCACTCTGGAAACACCATATATTTT
TRBV18	16	TRBJ1-1	-	-	CASSLETGFSNTEAFF	TGTGCCAGCTCACTAGAGACGGGTTTTTCGAACACTGAAGCTTTCTTT
TRBV5-1	13	TRBJ2-5	-	-	CASSLRDQETQYF	TGCGCCAGCAGCTTAAGAGATCAAGAGACCCAGTACTTC
TRBV6-2/TRBV6-3	12	TRBJ1-1	-	TRBD1	CASSGDSPKAFF	TGTGCCAGCAGTGGGGACAGTCCTAAAGCTTTCTTT
TRBV25-1	16	TRBJ1-6	-	-	CASSEETSRRNSPLHF	TGTGCCAGCAGTGAAGAAACGAGCCGCAGGAATTCACCCCTCCACTTT
TRBV7-2	13	TRBJ2-7	few	-	CASSLGFQYEQYF	TGTGCCAGCAGCTTAGGCTTCCAGTACGAGCAGTACTTC
TRBV5-5	15	TRBJ2-2	-	-	CASSFYTERTGELFF	TGTGCCAGCAGCTTCTACACGGAGAGGACCGGGGAGCTGTTTTTT
TRBV5-5	12	TRBJ2-2	-	-	CASSWGPGELFF	TGTGCCAGCAGCTGGGGCCCCGGGGAGCTGTTTTTT
TRBV2	13	TRBJ2-5	-	TRBD1	CASTTGHGETQYF	TGTGCCAGCACGACAGGGCACGGGGAGACCCAGTACTTC
TRBV4-1	14	TRBJ1-1	-	-	CASRFNRDSTEAFF	TGCGCCAGCCGCTTCAACAGGGATAGCACTGAAGCTTTCTTT
TRBV6-1	15	TRBJ1-1	-	-	CASSERPGAPLEAFF	TGTGCCAGCAGTGAACGGCCAGGCGCCCCTTTAGAAGCTTTCTTT